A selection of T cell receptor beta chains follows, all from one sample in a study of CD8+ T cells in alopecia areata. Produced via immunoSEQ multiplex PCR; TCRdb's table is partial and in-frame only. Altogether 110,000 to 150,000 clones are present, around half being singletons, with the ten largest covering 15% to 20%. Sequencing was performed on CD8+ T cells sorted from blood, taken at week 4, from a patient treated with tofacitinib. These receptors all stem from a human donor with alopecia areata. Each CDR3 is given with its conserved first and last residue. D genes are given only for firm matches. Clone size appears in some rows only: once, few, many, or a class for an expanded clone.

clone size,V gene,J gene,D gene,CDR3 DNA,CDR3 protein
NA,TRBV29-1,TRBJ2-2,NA,TGCAGCGTACCCAGGGGCGGGGAGCTGTTTTTT,CSVPRGGELFF
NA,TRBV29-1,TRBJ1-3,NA,TGCAGCGTTGAAAAGGAGGGTCCGGTGGGAAACACCATATATTTT,CSVEKEGPVGNTIYF
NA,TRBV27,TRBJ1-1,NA,TGTGCCAGCTCGAGAAGGGACGGGAACACTGAAGCTTTCTTT,CASSRRDGNTEAFF
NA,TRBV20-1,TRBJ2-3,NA,TGCAGTGCTAGAGAGGGCGATACGCAGTATTTT,CSAREGDTQYF
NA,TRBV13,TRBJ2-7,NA,TGTGCCAGCAGCGCCTCCTCCTACGAGCAGTACTTC,CASSASSYEQYF
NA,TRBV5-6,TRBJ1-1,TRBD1,TGTGCCAGCAGCCGACAGGGCATTGAAGCTTTCTTT,CASSRQGIEAFF
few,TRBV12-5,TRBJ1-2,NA,TGTGCTAGTGGTTTGGTACTGGGCGATGGCTACACCTTC,CASGLVLGDGYTF
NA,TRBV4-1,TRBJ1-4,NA,TGCGCCAGCAGCCAAGAACCGGGCTTGGATGAAAAACTGTTTTTT,CASSQEPGLDEKLFF
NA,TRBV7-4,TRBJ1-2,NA,TGTGCCAGCCCGTTTAGACTCAACTATGGCTACACCTTC,CASPFRLNYGYTF
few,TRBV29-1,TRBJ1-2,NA,TGCAGCTCCCGGGACGGTTATGGCTACACCTTC,CSSRDGYGYTF
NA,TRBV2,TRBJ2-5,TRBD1,TGTGCCAGCAGTGAAGTGGGACAGGGGGCAACTACGGGAGAGACCCAGTACTTC,CASSEVGQGATTGETQYF
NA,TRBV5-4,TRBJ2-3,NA,TGTGCCAGCAGCTTGGAAGGGAGATCTAGCACAGATACGCAGTATTTT,CASSLEGRSSTDTQYF
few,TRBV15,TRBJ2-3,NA,TGTGCCACCAGCAGAGGATTAGAGGGCACAGATACGCAGTATTTT,CATSRGLEGTDTQYF
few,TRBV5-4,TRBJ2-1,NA,TGTGCCAGCAGCTTCGGGGATGAGCAGTTCTTC,CASSFGDEQFF
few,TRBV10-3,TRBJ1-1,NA,TGTGCCATCAGTGAAGGAGGGGCCATCACTGAAGCTTTCTTT,CAISEGGAITEAFF
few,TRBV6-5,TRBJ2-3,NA,TGTGCCAGCAGTTACGACCGTCAGACCGGCACAGATACGCAGTATTTT,CASSYDRQTGTDTQYF
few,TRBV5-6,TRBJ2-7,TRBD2,TGTGCCAGCAGCCGTCAGACTAGCGGGGGCTACGAGCAGTACTTC,CASSRQTSGGYEQYF
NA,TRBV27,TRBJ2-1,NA,TGTGCCAGCAGTCCCGGGACGGTTGGTTTCAATGAGCAGTTCTTC,CASSPGTVGFNEQFF
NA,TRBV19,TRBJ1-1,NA,TGTGCCAGTAGTGGTCGTGATACAGCTTTCTTT,CASSGRDTAFF
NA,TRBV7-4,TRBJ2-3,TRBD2,TGTGCCAGCAGCTCCTCTCAGACTAGCGGGGTGACAGATACGCAGTATTTT,CASSSSQTSGVTDTQYF
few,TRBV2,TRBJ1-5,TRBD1,TGTGCCAGCAGCGGGACAGGAGCCCGAGAGCCCCAGCATTTT,CASSGTGAREPQHF
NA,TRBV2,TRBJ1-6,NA,TGTGCCAGCAGTGAATCGGGGGCGGCCCATAATTCACCCCTCCACTTT,CASSESGAAHNSPLHF
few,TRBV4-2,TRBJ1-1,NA,TGTGCCAGCAGCGCCGGGTTGAACACTGAAGCTTTCTTT,CASSAGLNTEAFF
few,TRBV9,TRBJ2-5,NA,TGTGCCAGCAGCTCCGGACTCCTCCAAGAGACCCAGTACTTC,CASSSGLLQETQYF
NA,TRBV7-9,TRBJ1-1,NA,TGTGCCAGCAGGTACTCAGGGGCCGTGAACACTGAAGCTTTCTTT,CASRYSGAVNTEAFF
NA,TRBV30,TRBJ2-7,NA,TGTGCCTGGAGTGCGGACAGCTACGAGCAGTACTTC,CAWSADSYEQYF
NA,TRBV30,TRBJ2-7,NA,TGTGCCTGGATGGGCACCTACGAGCAGTACTTC,CAWMGTYEQYF
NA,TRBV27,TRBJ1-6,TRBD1,TGTGCCAGCAGTCCACGACAGGGAGATTCACCCCTCCACTTT,CASSPRQGDSPLHF
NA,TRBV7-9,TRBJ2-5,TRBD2,TGTGCCAGCAGAAGCGGGGACCAAGAGACCCAGTACTTC,CASRSGDQETQYF